The rows below give T cell receptor beta chains drawn from one sample of a study of CD4 and CD8 cells across lung adenocarcinoma regions. TCRdb re-called the PCR reads with MiXCR, one entry per CDR3 protein. This table holds 6,500 to 8,000 distinct CDR3 sequences, 40% to 55% found once. The material sequenced was CD4+ T cells from the margin of a lung tumor. These receptor sequences come from a male donor with lung adenocarcinoma. The CD4 and CD8 labels of this study may be unreliable. CDR3s include the opening cysteine and the closing phenylalanine or tryptophan. A D gene is named only where the DNA matches it firmly. Clone sizes are given selectively: once, few, many, or a class where the clone is expanded.

v_gene	d_gene	j_gene	abundance	CDR3aa	CDR3nt
TRBV7-2	-	TRBJ2-3	medium-sized	CASSLAERDTQYF	TGTGCCAGCAGCTTAGCAGAGAGGGATACGCAGTATTTT
TRBV6-2/TRBV6-3	-	TRBJ1-6	-	CASSLQSNSPLHF	TGTGCCAGCAGTCTACAAAGTAATTCACCCCTCCACTTT
TRBV11-3	-	TRBJ2-1	-	CASSLVGPYNEQFF	TGTGCCAGCAGCTTAGTGGGGCCCTACAATGAGCAGTTCTTC
TRBV10-1	TRBD1	TRBJ2-3	medium-sized	CASSGNPGQGHTDTQYF	TGCGCCAGCAGTGGGAACCCGGGACAGGGACACACAGATACGCAGTATTTT
TRBV14	TRBD2	TRBJ2-7	-	CASSPFSGSFRNEQYF	TGTGCCAGCAGCCCATTTAGCGGGAGCTTCAGGAACGAGCAGTACTTC
TRBV3-1	TRBD2	TRBJ2-6	-	CASSQDRGAGANVLTF	TGTGCCAGCAGCCAAGATCGGGGGGCTGGGGCCAACGTCCTGACTTTC
TRBV6-1	-	TRBJ2-5	few	CASRANGTQYF	TGTGCCAGCAGAGCCAATGGAACCCAGTACTTC
TRBV6-1	-	TRBJ2-4	-	CASRDTRAKNTQYF	TGTGCCAGCAGGGACACCCGAGCCAAAAACACCCAGTACTTC
TRBV10-1	-	TRBJ2-7	-	CASMAGANNAQYF	TGCGCCAGCATGGCGGGGGCCAACAATGCGCAGTACTTC
TRBV11-1	TRBD2	TRBJ2-3	-	CASLAGGGGGGGVSTETQYF	TGTGCCAGCCTGGCGGGAGGTGGGGGGGGCGGGGGGGTCAGCACAGAGACCCAGTATTTC
TRBV6-1	-	TRBJ2-6	-	CASSIQGSGAYVLYF	TGTGCCAGCAGCATACAGGGTTCTGGGGCCTACGTCCTGTATTTC
TRBV6-1	-	TRBJ2-2	-	CASRKGGLIGELFF	TGTGCCAGCAGGAAAGGGGGGCTAATCGGGGAGCTGTTTTTT
TRBV27	-	TRBJ2-1	large	CASSRGLTNSYNEQFF	TGTGCCAGCAGTAGGGGACTTACGAACTCCTACAATGAGCAGTTCTTC
TRBV10-3	-	TRBJ2-4	-	CAGLRGRDTDTQYF	TGTGCGGGGCTTAGGGGACGTGACACAGATACCCAGTACTTT
TRBV10-1	-	TRBJ2-7	-	CASNAERAGVYEQYF	TGCGCCAGCAACGCGGAAAGAGCGGGCGTCTACGAGCAGTACTTC
TRBV4-2	-	TRBJ2-7	many	CASSQDQARGSYEQYF	TGTGCCAGCAGCCAAGATCAGGCCAGGGGATCCTACGAGCAGTACTTC
TRBV6-1	-	TRBJ2-5	many	CASSEENKETQYF	TGTGCCAGCAGTGAAGAAAATAAAGAGACCCAGTACTTC
TRBV6-5	-	TRBJ2-1	many	CASSYNTGGDNEQFF	TGTGCCAGCAGTTACAATACAGGGGGGGACAATGAGCAGTTCTTC
TRBV6-1	TRBD1	TRBJ2-7	few	CASRADRVSYEQYF	TGTGCCAGCAGGGCGGACAGGGTTTCCTACGAGCAGTACTTC
TRBV6-1	-	TRBJ2-2	medium-sized	CASRRGLAGELFF	TGTGCCAGCCGGCGTGGCCTAGCTGGGGAGCTGTTTTTT
TRBV6-1	-	TRBJ2-5	medium-sized	CASSEYRVGETQYF	TGTGCCAGCAGTGAATACAGGGTCGGGGAGACCCAGTACTTC
TRBV7-2	-	TRBJ2-5	few	CASSYYNEQYF	TGTGCCAGCAGCTACTACAATGAGCAGTACTTC
TRBV12-3/TRBV12-4	-	TRBJ2-3	-	CASSRRVGGTDTQFF	TGTGCCAGCAGCCGCAGGGTAGGCGGCACCGATACGCAGTTTTTT
TRBV4-1	-	TRBJ2-1	few	CAVSSSSYNEQFF	TGCGCCGTCTCTAGTAGCTCCTACAATGAGCAGTTCTTC
TRBV6-2/TRBV6-3	-	TRBJ2-1	-	CASSLGSSSNEQFF	TGTGCCAGCAGTCTCGGGAGTTCGAGCAATGAGCAGTTCTTC
TRBV10-2	TRBD2	TRBJ2-1	many	CASSGPRLAGRNEQFF	TGCGCCAGCAGTGGACCCCGGCTAGCGGGACGCAATGAGCAGTTCTTC
TRBV7-2	TRBD1	TRBJ2-5	once	CASSSTRQGTQYF	TGTGCCAGCAGCTCAACTCGACAGGGCACCCAGTACTTC
TRBV12-3/TRBV12-4	-	TRBJ2-5	few	CASSFSQETQYF	TGTGCCAGCAGTTTCTCCCAAGAGACCCAGTACTTC
TRBV6-2/TRBV6-3	-	TRBJ2-5	-	CASREGPQRAGQETQYF	TGTGCCAGCAGAGAGGGACCGCAGCGGGCGGGGCAAGAGACCCAGTACTTC
TRBV11-3	-	TRBJ2-1	few	CASKTSGHLRDF	TGTGCCAGCAAAACATCAGGGCACCTGCGGGACTTC
TRBV7-7	-	TRBJ2-5	-	CASSPDRTGEAQYF	TGTGCCAGCAGCCCAGACAGGACGGGAGAGGCGCAGTACTTC
TRBV12-3/TRBV12-4	-	TRBJ2-5	-	CASSLGRIQETQYF	TGTGCCAGCAGTTTAGGTAGGATCCAAGAGACCCAGTACTTC
TRBV6-2/TRBV6-3	TRBD1	TRBJ2-3	many	CASTWDRTQYF	TGTGCCAGCACCTGGGACAGGACGCAGTATTTT
TRBV6-1	TRBD2	TRBJ2-3	-	CARGEGSGGPETQYF	TGTGCCAGGGGTGAGGGGAGCGGGGGCCCAGAGACGCAGTATTTT
TRBV27	-	TRBJ1-5	-	CASSPTGAQYQPQHF	TGTGCCAGCAGTCCGACCGGGGCCCAATATCAGCCCCAGCATTTT
TRBV9	TRBD1	TRBJ2-7	-	CASSPYGQGREQYF	TGTGCCAGCAGCCCCTACGGACAGGGCCGAGAGCAGTACTTC
TRBV9	-	TRBJ2-7	-	CASSVTSSDEQYF	TGTGCCAGCAGCGTAACAAGTTCCGACGAGCAGTACTTC
TRBV27	-	TRBJ2-1	-	CASSPFGGDEQFF	TGTGCCAGCAGCCCCTTTGGAGGCGATGAGCAGTTCTTC
TRBV6-5	-	TRBJ2-5	medium-sized	CASRYPVTYEQYF	TGTGCCAGCAGGTACCCAGTTACCTATGAGCAGTACTTC
TRBV27	TRBD1	TRBJ2-3	-	CASRGTGTDEQYF	TGTGCCAGCAGAGGGACAGGCACCGATGAGCAGTATTTT
TRBV7-2	-	TRBJ2-1	many	CASSLYGPSSYNEQFF	TGTGCCAGCAGCTTATACGGGCCGAGCTCCTACAATGAGCAGTTCTTC
TRBV6-1	TRBD2	TRBJ2-3	-	CASSRLAGLVKDTQYF	TGTGCCAGCAGTCGACTAGCGGGCTTAGTGAAAGATACGCAGTATTTT
TRBV9	-	TRBJ2-1	-	CASRYLDSPADYEQFF	TGTGCCAGCAGATACCTGGACAGCCCGGCTGATTATGAGCAGTTCTTC
TRBV6-1	TRBD1	TRBJ2-2	many	CASSLMGQGNTGELFF	TGTGCCAGCAGTCTTATGGGACAGGGTAACACCGGGGAGCTGTTTTTT
TRBV6-1	TRBD1	TRBJ2-3	-	CASTDRDRGTDTQYF	TGTGCCAGCACCGACAGGGACAGAGGCACAGATACGCAGTATTTT
TRBV12-3/TRBV12-4	TRBD1	TRBJ2-7	-	CASSNSGTGGYEQYF	TGTGCCAGCAGTAACTCCGGGACAGGGGGATACGAGCAGTACTTC
TRBV6-1	-	TRBJ2-5	-	CASRGGDDKDTQYF	TGTGCCAGCCGTGGGGGCGATGACAAAGATACCCAGTATTTC
TRBV20-1	TRBD2	TRBJ2-7	-	CSVYLPGTSASYEQYF	TGCAGTGTCTACCTTCCTGGGACTAGCGCGTCCTACGAGCAGTACTTC
TRBV7-2	-	TRBJ2-4	-	CARSGGRGQNTQYF	TGTGCCAGGAGCGGAGGGCGTGGCCAAAACACTCAGTACTTC
TRBV27	-	TRBJ2-3	few	CASRYRLGGTDTQYF	TGTGCCAGCAGATACAGGCTTGGTGGGACAGATACGCAGTATTTT
TRBV3-1	TRBD1	TRBJ2-7	once	CASSQGWQGARVEQYF	TGTGCCAGCAGCCAAGGGTGGCAGGGGGCCCGGGTGGAGCAGTACTTC
TRBV12-3/TRBV12-4	TRBD1	TRBJ2-5	medium-sized	CASSLTGGGETQYF	TGTGCCAGCAGTTTGACAGGGGGCGGGGAGACCCAGTACTTC
TRBV10-3	-	TRBJ2-5	-	CAIKVEETQYF	TGTGCCATCAAAGTGGAAGAGACCCAGTACTTC